The sequence of this T cell receptor beta chain was determined in a study of T cell responses to AZD1222 COVID-19 vaccine. Study results and caveats: Repertoires were sampled only after the peak T cell response.

Measured with immunoSEQ multiplex PCR; TCRdb has only the in-frame clones, and not every one. The data contain about 120,000 clones, approximately 90% of them singletons. V dropped 3 bases and J dropped 5 bases, with 17 bases sitting between them. Germline V CDR1 and CDR2: SGHNT, YYREEE (reference sequence). The CDR3 extends over 16 amino acids. Notes on this clone: The antigen is undetermined.

Sequencing was performed on peripheral blood, taken on day 0 of AZD1222 vaccination. The TCR originated in an adult in good health. The chain joins TRBV5-4 to TRBJ2-2; D possibly corresponds to TRBD2 (7 bases). This CDR3 reads CASSSDMGGQTGELFF. The CDR3 DNA is TGTGCCAGCAGCTCCGATATGGGGGGGCAAACCGGGGAGCTGTTTTTT. The full variable domain, its missing parts supplied by reference TRBV5-4 and TRBJ2-2, is ETGVTQSPTHLIKTRGQQVTLRCSSQSGHNTVSWYQQALGQGPQFIFQYYREEENGRGNFPPRFSGLQFPNYSSELNVNALELDDSALYLCASSSDMGGQTGELFFGEGSRLTVL.